Listed here are 10 T cell receptor beta chains from one sample, sequenced in a study of blood T cell repertoires in COVID-19. This table comes from immunoSEQ multiplex PCR, and its TCRdb copy is limited to in-frame clones, with some not included. The repertoire holds fewer than 250,000 clones, with approximately 80% as singletons. Source material: peripheral blood. These receptors were taken from a woman of 80 years or more with acute or convalescent COVID-19.

The gene calls are TRBV19 and TRBJ2-4; unclear D gene. Germline CDR1 LNHDA, CDR2 SQIVND (reference sequence). V was pared by 4 bases and J by 8 bases, with 6 bases between. CDR3 length equals 11 residues. CDR3 nucleotides: TGTGCCAGTAGTAATTTAGACATTCAGTACTTC. It yields the protein CASSNLDIQYF.

V is TRBV5-6 and J is TRBJ2-3; a weak D match, TRBD1 (6 bases). This CDR3 region has 16 residues. V was pared by 6 bases and J by 8 bases, with 25 bases between. CDR1 and CDR2 (germline): SGHDT, YYEEEE. CDR3 region: CASTSSGADSSGTQYF. The CDR3 DNA follows: TGTGCCAGCACTTCGTCAGGGGCGGATTCATCAGGTACGCAGTATTTT.

The chain carries TRBV7-2 and TRBJ1-2; D may be TRBD1 (6 bases). The CDR3 runs to 17 residues. CDR1 is SGHTA and CDR2 is FQGNSA in the germline V gene. V was trimmed by 5 bases and J by 8 bases, leaving 27 bases between them. In DNA, the CDR3 is TGTGCCAGCAGCCTATCCTCTGTCCTGCAGGGGCGAAACGGCTACACCTTC. Translating it yields CASSLSSVLQGRNGYTF.

The chain couples TRBV9 to TRBJ2-1; D might be TRBD1 (6 bases). V gave up 0 bases and J gave up 8 bases, with 12 bases separating them. CDR1 is SGDLS, CDR2 YYNGEE, per germline. The CDR3 is 14 amino acids. Here the CDR3 reads CASSVGRGMDEQFF. The CDR3 DNA follows: TGTGCCAGCAGCGTAGGCAGGGGAATGGATGAGCAGTTCTTC.

This chain links TRBV6-2 or TRBV6-3 with TRBJ1-5; unclear D gene. The V gene's germline CDR1 is MNHEY and CDR2 SVGEGT. Trimming removed 4 bases from V and 9 bases from J, with 7 bases in between. This CDR3 is built from 11 residues. Here the CDR3 DNA reads TGTGCCAGCAGTTTTGGAGGGCCCCAGCATTTT. It translates to CASSFGGPQHF.

The gene calls are TRBV19 and TRBJ2-3; 11 positions match TRBD2. The V and J ends lost 5 bases and 2 bases, in that order; junction bases with no gene match: 9. Looked up from germline, CDR1 is LNHDA and CDR2 is SQIVND (reference sequence). There are 17 residues in the CDR3. The CDR3: CASSPSRTSGSTDTQYF. The DNA for the CDR3 is TGTGCCAGTAGTCCTTCTAGGACTAGCGGGTCCACAGATACGCAGTATTTT. The full variable domain, in which reference TRBV19 and TRBJ2-3 provide the parts outside the CDR3, is DGGITQSPKYLFRKEGQNVTLSCEQNLNHDAMYWYRQDPGQGLRLIYYSQIVNDFQKGDIAEGYSVSREKKESFPLTVTSAQKNPTAFYLCASSPSRTSGSTDTQYFGPGTRLTVL.

The V call is TRBV29-1, the J call TRBJ2-7; TRBD2 is a possible D gene (5 bases). V lost 7 bases, J lost 12 bases, and 28 bases lay in between. This CDR3 has 14 amino acids. Germline CDR1 and CDR2: SQVTM and ANQGSEA. In nucleotides, the CDR3 is TGCAGCGCCGCCGGGGTGGGAACGAAAGACCAAAGGTACTTC. It translates to CSAAGVGTKDQRYF.

The CDR3 loop reads CASSPASGIQETQYF. The CDR3 DNA reads as TGTGCCAGCTCACCAGCTAGCGGGATCCAAGAGACCCAGTACTTC. This chain joins TRBV18 and TRBJ2-5; 9 bases align to TRBD2. Trimming took 2 bases from V and 1 from J; bases not matched to a gene: 2. Per germline, CDR1 KGHSH and CDR2 LQKENI. The CDR3 extends over 15 amino acids. Full variable domain (rest looked up from reference TRBV18 and TRBJ2-5): NAGVMQNPRHLVRRRGQEARLRCSPMKGHSHVYWYRQLPEEGLKFMVYLQKENIIDESGMPKERFSAEFPKEGPSILRIQQVVRGDSAAYFCASSPASGIQETQYFGPGTRLLVL.

The CDR3 bases are TGTGCCGTAAGGGGGCGGGGGGGCCAAGAGACCCAGTACTTC. Its protein product is CAVRGRGGQETQYF. The chain combines TRBV7-6 with TRBJ2-5; TRBD2 aligns across 9 bases. From germline, CDR1 is SGHVS and CDR2 FNYEAQ. This CDR3 is 14 amino acids long. Trimming cost V 11 bases and J 1 base; bases outside gene matches: 8.

This clone turned up a few times. The V call is TRBV3-1 (or the pseudogene TRBV3-2), the J call TRBJ2-7; tentative D call: TRBD2 (6 bases). Trimming took off 0 bases at V and 6 bases at J, with 18 bases between the two ends. This CDR3 is 16 amino acids long. Germline V gives CDR1 LGHDT, CDR2 YNNKEL (reference sequence). The CDR3 sequence is CASSQDHGLSAGEQYF. The CDR3 bases are TGTGCCAGCAGCCAAGATCACGGACTATCGGCCGGCGAGCAGTACTTC.